The source of this TCR beta chain is a study of blood T cell repertoires in COVID-19. Original analysis: Estimation of nucleated cell counts was performed using reference gene primer amplification. The protocol was immunoSEQ multiplex PCR, while the TCRdb copy is restricted to in-frame clones and leaves out a portion. That table gives V, J and clone size, and the DNA gave D and trimming. The table includes around 50,000 clones, approximately 82% detected once. The CDR3 extends over 14 amino acids. The V and J ends lost 4 bases and 8 bases, in that order; junction bases with no gene match: 6. Germline CDR1 is SGHRS and CDR2 is YFSETQ.

This TCR derives from a human donor in a cohort sampled during active COVID-19. The sample was peripheral blood. V gene TRBV5-1 combines with J gene TRBJ1-4; 9 bases map to TRBD1. The DNA of the CDR3 is TGCGCCAGCAGCCTACAGGGGGCGAAAGAAAAACTGTTTTTT. It yields the protein CASSLQGAKEKLFF. Filled out from reference TRBV5-1 and TRBJ1-4, the complete variable domain reads KAGVTQTPRYLIKTRGQQVTLSCSPISGHRSVSWYQQTPGQGLQFLFEYFSETQRNKGNFPGRFSGRQFSNSRSEMNVSTLELGDSALYLCASSLQGAKEKLFFGSGTQLSVL.